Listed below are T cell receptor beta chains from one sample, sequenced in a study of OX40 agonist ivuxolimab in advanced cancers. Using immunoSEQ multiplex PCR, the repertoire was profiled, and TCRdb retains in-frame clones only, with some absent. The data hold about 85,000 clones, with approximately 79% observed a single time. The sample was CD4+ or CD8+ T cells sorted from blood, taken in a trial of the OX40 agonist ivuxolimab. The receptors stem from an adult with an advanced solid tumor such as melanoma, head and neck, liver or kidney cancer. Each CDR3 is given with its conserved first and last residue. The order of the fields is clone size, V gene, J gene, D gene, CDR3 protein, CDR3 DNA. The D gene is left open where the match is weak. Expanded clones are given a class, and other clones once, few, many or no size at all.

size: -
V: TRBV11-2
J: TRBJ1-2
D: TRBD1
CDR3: CASSPDRGYGYTF
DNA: TGTGCCAGCAGCCCCGACAGGGGCTATGGCTACACCTTC

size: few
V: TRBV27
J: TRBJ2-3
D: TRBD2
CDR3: CASSSRSGGTDTQYF
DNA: TGTGCCAGCAGCTCCCGAAGCGGGGGTACAGATACGCAGTATTTT

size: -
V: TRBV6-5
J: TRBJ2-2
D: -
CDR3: CASSYDSGELFF
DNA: TGTGCCAGCAGTTACGATTCCGGGGAGCTGTTTTTT

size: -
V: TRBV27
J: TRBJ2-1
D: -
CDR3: CASMRYNEQFF
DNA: TGTGCCAGCATGCGATACAATGAGCAGTTCTTC

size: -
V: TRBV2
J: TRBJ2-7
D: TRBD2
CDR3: CASSDVEEGGYEQYF
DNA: TGTGCCAGCAGTGATGTCGAGGAGGGAGGGTACGAGCAGTACTTC

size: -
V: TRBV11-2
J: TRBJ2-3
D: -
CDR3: CASSLGGILTARLDTQYF
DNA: TGTGCCAGCAGCTTAGGAGGGATACTTACGGCGCGGTTAGATACGCAGTATTTT

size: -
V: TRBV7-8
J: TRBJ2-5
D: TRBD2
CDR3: CASSAMIAGGGFQETQYF
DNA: TGTGCCAGCAGTGCTATGATAGCCGGGGGGGGCTTCCAAGAGACCCAGTACTTC

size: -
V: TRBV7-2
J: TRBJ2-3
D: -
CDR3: CASSDPGLRADTQYF
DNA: TGTGCCAGCAGCGACCCGGGACTCAGAGCAGATACGCAGTATTTT

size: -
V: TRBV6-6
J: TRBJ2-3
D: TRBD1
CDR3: CASSYGQGATADTQYF
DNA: TGTGCCAGCAGTTACGGACAGGGGGCGACAGCAGATACGCAGTATTTT

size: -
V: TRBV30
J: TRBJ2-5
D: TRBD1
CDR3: CAWDPGQGQETQYF
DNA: TGCGCCTGGGACCCTGGACAGGGACAAGAGACCCAGTACTTC

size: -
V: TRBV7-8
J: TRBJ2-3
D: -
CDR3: CASTSWSFYSTDTQYF
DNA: TGTGCCAGCACCTCCTGGTCCTTCTATAGCACAGATACGCAGTATTTT

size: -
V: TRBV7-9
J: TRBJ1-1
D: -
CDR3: CASSLAGLGMNTEAFF
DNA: TGTGCCAGCAGCTTAGCGGGACTTGGCATGAACACTGAAGCTTTCTTT

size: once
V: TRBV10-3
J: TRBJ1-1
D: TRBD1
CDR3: CAISLDRVTEAFF
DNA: TGTGCCATCAGTCTGGACAGGGTCACTGAAGCTTTCTTT

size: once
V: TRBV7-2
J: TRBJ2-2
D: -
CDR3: CASSLVGLDTGELFF
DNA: TGTGCCAGCAGCTTAGTCGGACTGGACACCGGGGAGCTGTTTTTT

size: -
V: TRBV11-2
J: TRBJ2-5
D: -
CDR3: CASSLGQPETQYF
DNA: TGTGCCAGCAGCTTAGGACAGCCTGAGACCCAGTACTTC

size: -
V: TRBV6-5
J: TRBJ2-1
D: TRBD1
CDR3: CASSYFRDRGHEQFF
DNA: TGTGCCAGCAGTTACTTCCGGGACAGGGGGCATGAGCAGTTCTTC

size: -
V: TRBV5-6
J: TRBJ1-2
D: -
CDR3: CASSVGHLNYGYTF
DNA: TGTGCCAGCAGCGTCGGACATCTTAACTATGGCTACACCTTC

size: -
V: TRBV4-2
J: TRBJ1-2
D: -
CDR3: CASSHTPVGGRDGYTF
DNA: TGTGCCAGCAGCCATACCCCCGTTGGGGGGAGGGATGGCTACACCTTC

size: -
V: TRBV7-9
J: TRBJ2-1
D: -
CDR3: CASSLVGGGFNEQFF
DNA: TGTGCCAGCAGCTTAGTAGGAGGGGGTTTCAATGAGCAGTTCTTC

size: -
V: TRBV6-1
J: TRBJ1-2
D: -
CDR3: CASSVTAGYTF
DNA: TGTGCCAGCAGTGTGACAGCTGGCTACACCTTC

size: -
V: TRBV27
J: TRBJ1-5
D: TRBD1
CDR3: CASSPDRENQPQHF
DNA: TGTGCCAGCAGCCCTGACAGGGAGAATCAGCCCCAGCATTTT

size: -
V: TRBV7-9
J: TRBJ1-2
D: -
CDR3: CASSLNEYGGYTF
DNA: TGTGCCAGCAGCTTGAACGAATACGGCGGCTACACCTTC

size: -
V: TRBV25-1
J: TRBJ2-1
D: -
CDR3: CASSELGSGHNEQFF
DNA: TGTGCCAGCAGTGAGCTAGGTAGCGGACACAATGAGCAGTTCTTC

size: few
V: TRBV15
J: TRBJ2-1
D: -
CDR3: CATSRGQGGNEQFF
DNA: TGTGCCACCAGCAGAGGGCAGGGAGGAAATGAGCAGTTCTTC

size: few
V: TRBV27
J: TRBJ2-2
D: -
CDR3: CASSPSLKVTGELFF
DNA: TGTGCCAGCAGCCCCTCACTTAAGGTCACCGGGGAGCTGTTTTTT

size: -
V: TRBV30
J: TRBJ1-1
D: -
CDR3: CAWSPGMKTEAFF
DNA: TGTGCCTGGAGTCCAGGAATGAAAACTGAAGCTTTCTTT

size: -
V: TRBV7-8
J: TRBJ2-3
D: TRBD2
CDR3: CASSFLAGTDTQYF
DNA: TGTGCCAGCAGCTTCCTAGCGGGAACAGATACGCAGTATTTT

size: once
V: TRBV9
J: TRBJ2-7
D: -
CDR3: CASSPSPTRFDEQYF
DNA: TGTGCCAGCAGCCCTAGCCCCACTAGGTTCGACGAGCAGTACTTC

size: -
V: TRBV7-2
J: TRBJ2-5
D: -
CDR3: CASKGTWLETQYF
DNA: TGTGCCAGCAAAGGGACCTGGCTAGAGACCCAGTACTTC

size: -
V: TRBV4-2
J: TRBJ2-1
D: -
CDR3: CASSQEEWRGNEQFF
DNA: TGTGCCAGCAGCCAAGAGGAATGGCGGGGCAATGAGCAGTTCTTC

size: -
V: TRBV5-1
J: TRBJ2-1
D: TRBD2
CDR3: CASSLVWESGLGVNEQFF
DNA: TGCGCCAGCAGCTTGGTATGGGAGTCGGGACTAGGTGTCAATGAGCAGTTCTTC

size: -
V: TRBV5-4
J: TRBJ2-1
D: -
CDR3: CASSLTKYAEQFF
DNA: TGTGCCAGCAGCTTAACGAAATACGCTGAGCAGTTCTTC

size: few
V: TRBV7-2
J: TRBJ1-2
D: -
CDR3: CASSPSTGSNGYTF
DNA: TGTGCCAGCAGCCCTTCGACAGGTAGTAATGGCTACACCTTC

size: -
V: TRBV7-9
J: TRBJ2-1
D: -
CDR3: CASSLDRLLAGEQFF
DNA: TGTGCCAGCAGCTTGGACCGGCTACTGGCGGGTGAGCAGTTCTTC